The 21 T cell receptor beta chains in this list originate from one sample, sequenced in a study of blood T cell repertoires in COVID-19. The assay was immunoSEQ multiplex PCR, and TCRdb's table has in-frame clones only and misses some. The sample lists roughly 350,000 clones; around nine tenths were seen once. Material: peripheral blood. The receptors derive from a woman aged 45-65 years with active or convalescent COVID-19.

A single count supports this clone. The CDR3 DNA sequence: TGTGCCAGCAGCGTAGAAGGGACTAGGGCAGATACGCAGTATTTT. Amino acid sequence: CASSVEGTRADTQYF. This chain joins TRBV9 and TRBJ2-3; 8 bases align to TRBD2. The CDR3 is 15 amino acids. Germline values: CDR1 SGDLS, CDR2 YYNGEE. V was pared by 0 bases and J by 4 bases, with 4 bases of the junction left unmatched.

The chain recombines TRBV6-5 with TRBJ1-1; D is unresolved. The CDR3 sequence is 16 residues long. Germline CDR1 reads MNHEY; CDR2 reads SVGAGI. V was cut by 0 bases and J by 0 bases, with 11 bases left in between. CDR3 protein: CASSYSVTNMNTEAFF. In DNA, the CDR3 is TGTGCCAGCAGTTACTCGGTTACCAACATGAACACTGAAGCTTTCTTT.

The chain joins TRBV27 to TRBJ2-1; D call uncertain. Germline V gene data show CDR1 as MNHEY and CDR2 as SMNVEV (reference sequence). The CDR3 is 16 residues long. Trimming cost V 4 bases and J 0 bases, with 13 bases left between them. CDR3: CASSSLPLRSYNEQFF. Here the CDR3 DNA reads TGTGCCAGCAGTTCACTCCCTCTCCGCTCCTACAATGAGCAGTTCTTC.

The chain is built from TRBV2 and TRBJ2-3; 12 bases are a match to TRBD2. Per the germline V gene, CDR1 is SNHLY and CDR2 is FYNNEI. J gave up 3 bases and V 8 bases, and 12 bases lay outside the gene matches. The CDR3 runs to 17 residues. In nucleotides, the CDR3 is TGTGCCAGCCAGAGGTTATTACTAGCGGGAGGAACAGATACGCAGTATTTT. Amino acids: CASQRLLLAGGTDTQYF.

A single count supports this clone. The chain employs TRBV7-2 and TRBJ1-3; weak D call: TRBD1 (5 bases). Germline CDR1 SGHTA, CDR2 FQGNSA. V gave up 2 bases and J gave up 2 bases, with 10 bases separating them. This CDR3 contains 15 residues. CDR3 nucleotide sequence: TGTGCCAGCAGCTTAACCACAGGAGCTGGAAACACCATATATTTT. It encodes CASSLTTGAGNTIYF.

This chain joins TRBV28 and TRBJ2-3; D is perhaps TRBD2 (5 bases). The V end lost 2 bases, the J end lost 0 bases, and 6 bases lay between the germline ends. Germline V gene data show CDR1 as MDHEN and CDR2 as SYDVKM. CDR3 length equals 14 residues. Written as DNA, the CDR3 is TGTGCCAGCAGTTTAGCGGGTAGCACAGATACGCAGTATTTT. It specifies CASSLAGSTDTQYF.

V is TRBV10-3 and J is TRBJ1-1, with D maybe TRBD1 (5 bases). The germline V gene encodes CDR1 ENHRY and CDR2 SYGVKD. Trimming took off 2 bases at V and 2 bases at J, with 9 bases between the two ends. The CDR3 length is 14 residues. The CDR3 loop is CAISEGRGNTEAFF. The CDR3 nucleotides read TGTGCCATCAGTGAGGGAAGGGGAAACACTGAAGCTTTCTTT.

The chain employs TRBV21-1 and TRBJ1-2; TRBD1, as called in the table, went unchecked against the DNA. TRBV21-1 is a listed pseudogene. The CDR3 has 18 residues. The CDR3 sequence: CASSKYWTGEDHVYGYTF. CDR3 in DNA: TGTGCCAGCAGCAAATACTGGACAGGGGAAGATCACGTGTACGGCTACACCTTC.

The genes are TRBV7-3 and TRBJ1-6, with D uncertain. V was pared by 2 bases and J by 5 bases, with 16 bases between. CDR3 length: 17 amino acids. Germline CDR1 reads SGHTA; CDR2 reads FQGTGA. Written as DNA, the CDR3 is TGTGCCAGCAGCTTATCTGGAGAGAAAGGTGATAATTCACCCCTCCACTTT. Protein: CASSLSGEKGDNSPLHF.

The rearrangement uses TRBV6-2 or TRBV6-3 and TRBJ2-1; 15 positions agree with TRBD2. Trimming at V came to 6 bases and at J to 0 bases, leaving 9 bases not matched to a gene. The length of the CDR3 is 19 residues. The germline V gene has CDR1 MNHEY and CDR2 SVGEGT. CDR3 residues: CASSQGLAGGPSSYNEQFF. Written as DNA, the CDR3 is TGTGCCAGCAGCCAGGGACTAGCGGGGGGTCCGAGCTCCTACAATGAGCAGTTCTTC.

The chain joins TRBV25-1 to TRBJ1-1, with D possibly matching TRBD1 (6 bases). The V and J ends lost 3 bases and 8 bases respectively, with 13 bases between them. This CDR3 has 13 residues. Germline V gene lookup returns CDR1 MGHDK and CDR2 SYGVNS. In DNA, the CDR3 is TGTGCCAGCAGTGAGGATAAGACAGGAGAAGCTTTCTTT. The encoded protein is CASSEDKTGEAFF.

The CDR3 here is CASSKPGTSIIDTQYF. Written as DNA, the CDR3 is TGTGCCAGCTCTAAACCCGGGACTTCGATAATAGATACGCAGTATTTT. The chain links TRBV18 to TRBJ2-3; possibly TRBD2 for D (6 bases). The ends were cut back, 6 bases at V and 5 bases at J, with 21 bases in the middle. CDR3 length: 16 amino acids. The germline V gene encodes CDR1 KGHSH and CDR2 LQKENI.

The chain employs TRBV4-1 and TRBJ2-1, with a tentative D call TRBD2 (5 bases). Deletions cut 4 bases from V and 7 bases from J, with 11 bases between. In germline, CDR1 is MGHRA, CDR2 YSYEKL. This CDR3 region has 13 residues. CDR3 region: CASSPAWENEQFF. The DNA of the CDR3 is TGCGCCAGCAGCCCAGCGTGGGAGAATGAGCAGTTCTTC.

This rearrangement joins TRBV11-2 to TRBJ2-2; possible D gene TRBD2, 5 bases. The V end was cut by 1 base, the J end by 3 bases, with 9 bases between. Per germline, CDR1 SGHAT and CDR2 FQNNGV. The CDR3 totals 15 residues. This CDR3 is CASSLGRSDTGELFF. The DNA of the CDR3 is TGTGCCAGCAGCTTAGGGAGGTCGGACACCGGGGAGCTGTTTTTT.

The V gene is TRBV2, the J gene TRBJ1-5; D perhaps matches TRBD1 (6 bases). The germline V and J ends were trimmed by 4 bases and 0 bases, with 10 bases remaining between them. The CDR3 length is 15 residues. Germline CDR1 and CDR2: SNHLY and FYNNEI. The CDR3, as DNA: TGTGCCAGCAGTGGACAGGATCATAGCAATCAGCCCCAGCATTTT. It yields the protein CASSGQDHSNQPQHF.

The V and J genes are TRBV11-3 and TRBJ2-2; tentatively, D is TRBD1 (5 bases). The V and J ends lost 3 bases and 3 bases respectively, with 11 bases between them. There are 15 residues in the CDR3. Germline assignment: CDR1 SGHNT and CDR2 YENEEA. The DNA for the CDR3 is TGTGCCAGCAGCTTTGGGCAGGGCGACACCGGGGAGCTGTTTTTT. This translates into CASSFGQGDTGELFF.

This clone was observed a single time. This chain links TRBV15 with TRBJ2-1; the match to TRBD1 covers 9 bases. This CDR3 comprises 13 residues. The trim removed 7 bases at V and 9 bases at J, leaving 7 bases unmatched. The germline CDR1 and CDR2 sequences are LNHNV and YYDKDF (reference sequence). CDR3 bases: TGTGCCACCAAATCACAGGGGGCGGGTGAGCAGTTCTTC. Translation gives CATKSQGAGEQFF.

This chain uses TRBV10-3 with TRBJ2-7, with 9 bases aligning to TRBD2. The junction had 13 bases not matched to a gene; V was cut back by 9 bases and J by 4 bases. This CDR3 spans 15 amino acids. Germline CDR1 is ENHRY and CDR2 is SYGVKD. The CDR3 reads CAIWNPSGNIYEQYF. As DNA, the CDR3 is TGTGCCATTTGGAATCCTAGCGGGAACATATACGAGCAGTACTTC.

This chain joins TRBV9 and TRBJ2-2, with D possibly matching TRBD2 (7 bases). Trimming stripped 0 bases from V and 2 bases from J, with 11 bases between. The CDR3 spans 16 residues. Germline V gene lookup returns CDR1 SGDLS and CDR2 YYNGEE. This CDR3 is CASSVDAGANTGELFF. Written as DNA, the CDR3 is TGTGCCAGCAGCGTAGACGCGGGGGCTAACACCGGGGAGCTGTTTTTT.

The rearrangement joins TRBV6-5 to TRBJ2-7; 14 bases fit TRBD2. Losses at the gene ends were 8 bases for V and 0 bases for J; bases not matched to a gene: 3. Germline CDR1 is MNHEY and CDR2 is SVGAGI. This CDR3 contains 15 residues. The CDR3 loop reads CASLGTSGGSYEQYF. Written as DNA, the CDR3 is TGTGCCAGCTTAGGGACTAGCGGGGGCTCCTACGAGCAGTACTTC.

This clone was counted a single time. The chain carries TRBV5-5 and TRBJ1-5; D perhaps matches TRBD1 (6 bases). Germline V lookup: CDR1 SGHKS, CDR2 YYEKEE (reference sequence). Trimming cost V 2 bases and J 3 bases, with 12 bases left between them. CDR3 length: 15 amino acids. Written as DNA, the CDR3 is TGTGCCAGCAGCTTCCAGGGGTACGTCAATCAGCCCCAGCATTTT. It is translated as CASSFQGYVNQPQHF.